The clone carrying this T cell receptor beta chain was counted only a few times. The antigen is not known. The data were obtained in a study of blood T cells in healthy people across ages. Findings and caveats of the study: One million T cells yielded diversity estimates that were considered underestimates.

Unmatched junction bases numbered 3, after V lost 5 bases and J lost 9 bases. Germline V gives CDR1 SGHAT, CDR2 FQNNGV. This CDR3 contains 12 residues. At least 6.5 million PBMCs were isolated per sample. Each sample provided at least 5.5 micrograms of extracted total RNA. Primers used in a second PCR of about 7 to 11 cycles were a sample-barcoded 5' primer and a J-beta primer mix. Every molecule of cDNA carried a tag from a template-switch adaptor with 12 random nucleotides. MiXCR, run by TCRdb on the 5' RACE reads, gives a single entry per CDR3 protein. The sample carries 450,000 to 700,000 distinct CDR3 sequences, 27% recorded once.

Sequencing was performed on blood. V and J are TRBV11-2 and TRBJ2-1; 8 nucleotides line up with TRBD2. This TCR was sampled from a woman in her 70s in good health. The CDR3 DNA sequence: TGTGCCAGCAGCCATACTAGCGGTGAGCAGTTCTTC. As protein: CASSHTSGEQFF.